The 2 T cell receptor beta chains given below trace back to one sample, sequenced in a study of regulatory T cells in long-lasting Graves disease. Arm-PCR with iRepertoire HTBI primers amplified the CDR3 regions for these TCR beta libraries. TCRdb reanalysed the multiplex PCR reads using MiXCR and keeps one entry per CDR3 protein. The sample has about 450,000 distinct CDR3 sequences, 23% seen once. Time point described: persistent/refractory GD, antithyroid drugs over 5 years with positive TRAb. There was RNA extracted from PBMCs, and the TCR library was made from it. The sample was peripheral blood mononuclear cells (PBMCs), taken when the disease was refractory, from a patient treated with antithyroid drugs. These receptors all stem from a female donor with Graves disease.

This clonotype was detected ten times or more. DNA for the CDR3: TGTGCCAGCGGTATCGGCAGGCAAGAGACCCAGTACTTC. Encoded protein: CASGIGRQETQYF. The chain links TRBV12-3 or TRBV12-4 to TRBJ2-5, with D uncertain. The CDR3 is 13 amino acids. The V gene lost 8 bases and the J gene lost 2 bases, with 12 bases spanning the gap.

The count of this clonotype is one. The DNA for the CDR3 is TGTGCCAGCACCTGGGGAACAGCCCTAAACAATGAGCAGTTCTTC. Translated: CASTWGTALNNEQFF. The chain joins TRBV9 to TRBJ2-1; D is unclear. V was clipped by 6 bases and J by 5 bases, with 18 bases between them. The germline CDR1 and CDR2 sequences are SGDLS and YYNGEE. CDR3 size: 15 residues.